The 23 T cell receptor beta chains reported below all come from one sample, sequenced in a study of CD8 T cells in ankylosing spondylitis. Findings and caveats of the study: Ankylosing spondylitis blood appeared to be characterized by a TCR beta motif of several highly homologous variants.

Their specific antigens are unknown. TCRdb passed the 5' RACE reads through MiXCR, listing each CDR3 protein once. Altogether more than 650,000 distinct CDR3 sequences are present, around 11% being singletons, with the ten largest covering just over 0.5%. Sequencing used blood, either unsorted or a sorted T cell fraction (not recorded which). The origin of the receptors is a male donor with ankylosing spondylitis.

In this sample, this clonotype turned up a few times. This sequence joins TRBV12-3 or TRBV12-4 and TRBJ1-5; D might be TRBD1 (5 bases). The CDR3 extends over 15 amino acids. Trimming took 6 bases from V and 4 from J, leaving 16 bases between them. The CDR3 DNA follows: TGTGCCAGCAGCTCACCAGGGTTGGGTAATCAGCCCCAGCATTTT. This translates into CASSSPGLGNQPQHF.

The rearrangement links TRBV28 to TRBJ1-5; 9 bases are a match to TRBD1. The CDR3 covers 15 residues. From germline, CDR1 is MDHEN and CDR2 SYDVKM. Trimming took 7 bases from V and 6 from J; bases not matched to a gene: 10. Here the CDR3 reads CASNPTGQGLQPQHF. For the CDR3, the DNA is TGTGCCAGCAATCCCACCGGACAGGGGCTTCAGCCCCAGCATTTT. Full variable domain (missing parts from reference TRBV28 and TRBJ1-5): DVKVTQSSRYLVKRTGEKVFLECVQDMDHENMFWYRQDPGLGLRLIYFSYDVKMKEKGDIPEGYSVSREKKERFSLILESASTNQTSMYLCASNPTGQGLQPQHFGDGTRLSIL.

This sequence joins TRBV30 and TRBJ1-4; no clear D gene. In germline, CDR1 is GTSNPN, CDR2 SVGIG (reference sequence). V was clipped by 1 base and J by 4 bases, with 13 bases between them. This CDR3 is built from 15 residues. The CDR3 spells CAWSGLLGINEKLFF. CDR3 bases: TGTGCCTGGAGTGGCCTACTGGGGATTAATGAAAAACTGTTTTTT.

The rearrangement joins TRBV9 to TRBJ2-2; D gene ambiguous. The CDR3 contains 13 residues. V was trimmed by 3 bases and J by 1 base, leaving 4 bases between them. Germline CDR1 reads SGDLS; CDR2 reads YYNGEE. The CDR3 DNA reads as TGTGCCAGCAGCGCCATGAACACCGGGGAGCTGTTTTTT. It encodes CASSAMNTGELFF. Drawing the rest from reference TRBV9 and TRBJ2-2, the complete variable domain is DSGVTQTPKHLITATGQRVTLRCSPRSGDLSVYWYQQSLDQGLQFLIQYYNGEERAKGNILERFSAQQFPDLHSELNLSSLELGDSALYFCASSAMNTGELFFGEGSRLTVL.

This clonotype has more than one count but fewer than ten. The chain links TRBV20-1 to TRBJ1-5; D remains unclear. Trimming cost V 6 bases and J 1 base, with 10 bases left between them. CDR1 and CDR2 (germline): DFQATT, SNEGSKA (reference sequence). The CDR3 is made up of 13 amino acids. Here the CDR3 reads CSARLTSNQPQHF. Here the CDR3 DNA reads TGCAGTGCCCGTTTGACGAGCAATCAGCCCCAGCATTTT.

This clonotype was detected many times. Mismatch with germline at one junction end may stem from a read error. V usage is TRBV6-6 and J usage is TRBJ1-2; D gene unclear. Germline V gene lookup returns CDR1 MNHNY and CDR2 SVGAGI (reference sequence). The CDR3 has 11 amino acids. The DNA of the CDR3 is TGTGCCAGCAGTTACGACTATAGCTACACCTTC. This encodes CASSYDYSYTF.

The chain couples TRBV7-2 to TRBJ1-2; possibly TRBD1 for D (5 bases). Trimming took 5 bases from V and 4 from J, leaving 17 bases between them. The CDR3 runs 15 residues. Looked up from germline, CDR1 is SGHTA and CDR2 is FQGNSA. The CDR3 is CASSPRTGLSYGYTF. In nucleotides, the CDR3 is TGTGCCAGCAGCCCCCGTACGGGACTGTCCTATGGCTACACCTTC.

This clonotype was seen a few times. The chain recombines TRBV12-3 or TRBV12-4 with TRBJ1-5; D perhaps matches TRBD1 (5 bases). The CDR3 loop spans 16 amino acids. The V end lost 0 bases, the J end lost 6 bases, and 15 bases lay between the germline ends. The DNA for the CDR3 is TGTGCCAGCAGTTTAGCCTGGGACCCCGGGCCTCAGCCCCAGCATTTT. It encodes CASSLAWDPGPQPQHF.

This chain uses TRBV7-6 with TRBJ1-4; possible D gene TRBD1, 5 bases. The CDR3 totals 14 residues. V gave up 5 bases and J gave up 8 bases, with 15 bases separating them. Germline V lookup: CDR1 SGHVS, CDR2 FNYEAQ. DNA of the CDR3: TGTGCCAGCAGCCGAACGGGACCTCAGGAAAAACTGTTTTTT. Amino acid sequence: CASSRTGPQEKLFF.

This rearrangement joins TRBV7-2 to TRBJ1-6; possibly TRBD1 for D (5 bases). The CDR3 sequence is 14 residues long. V lost 5 bases to trimming and J lost 15 bases, with 20 bases between them. The germline CDR1 and CDR2 sequences are SGHTA and FQGNSA. The CDR3: CASSPGHVFVLLHF. CDR3 sequence (DNA): TGTGCCAGCAGCCCAGGACATGTGTTTGTCCTCCTCCACTTT.

The gene calls are TRBV27 and TRBJ2-1; 7 bases fit TRBD1. Germline CDR1 reads MNHEY; CDR2 reads SMNVEV (reference sequence). The V and J ends lost 6 bases and 6 bases, in that order; junction bases with no gene match: 8. The CDR3 runs to 14 residues. The chain's CDR3 is CASRPMPGGNEQFF. As DNA, the CDR3 is TGTGCCAGCAGGCCCATGCCAGGGGGCAATGAGCAGTTCTTC.

This clonotype was counted many times. The chain uses TRBV12-3 or TRBV12-4 and TRBJ1-2, with 10 bases matching TRBD1. This CDR3 comprises 13 residues. The V gene end was trimmed by 6 bases and the J gene end by 7 bases; junction bases not matched to a gene: 5. The chain's CDR3 is CASSPWDRGGYTF. CDR3 nucleotide sequence: TGTGCCAGCAGCCCTTGGGACAGGGGTGGCTACACCTTC.

The table lists this clonotype with a few counts. This rearrangement joins TRBV20-1 to TRBJ2-1; TRBD2 agrees at 8 bases. The junction had 10 bases not matched to a gene; V was cut back by 1 base and J by 5 bases. CDR3 length equals 16 residues. CDR1 is DFQATT and CDR2 is SNEGSKA in the germline V gene (reference sequence). The CDR3 region is CSARGGAGEQHNEQFF. The CDR3, as DNA: TGCAGTGCTAGAGGGGGAGCGGGAGAGCAGCACAATGAGCAGTTCTTC.

The V and J genes are TRBV4-3 and TRBJ1-2; no clear D. In germline, CDR1 is LGHNA, CDR2 YSLEER. This CDR3 is built from 14 residues. V was clipped by 4 bases and J by 3 bases, with 12 bases between them. CDR3 region: CASSLREGYYGYTF. The CDR3 DNA follows: TGCGCCAGCAGCCTACGGGAGGGATACTATGGCTACACCTTC.

This clonotype has just a few counts. V usage is TRBV5-1 and J usage is TRBJ2-1, with a possible D match to TRBD1 (5 bases). The CDR3 contains 11 residues. V shed 0 bases and J shed 13 bases, with 8 bases lying between them. Germline V gene lookup returns CDR1 SGHRS and CDR2 YFSETQ. The CDR3 here is CASSLGGSQFF. The CDR3 DNA reads TGCGCCAGCAGCTTGGGGGGCTCTCAGTTCTTC.

The chain is built from TRBV25-1 and TRBJ1-3, with no clear D. There are 14 residues in the CDR3. The V gene lost 4 bases and the J gene lost 1 base, with 8 bases spanning the gap. CDR1 and CDR2 (germline): MGHDK, SYGVNS. In nucleotides, the CDR3 is TGTGCCAGCAGTGGACAATTATCTGGAAACACCATATATTTT. It translates to CASSGQLSGNTIYF.

This clonotype has a handful of counts. The gene calls are TRBV7-3 and TRBJ2-2; no clear D gene. The V and J ends lost 2 bases and 8 bases respectively, with 15 bases between them. The germline gives CDR1 SGHTA, CDR2 FQGTGA. This CDR3 is 15 amino acids long. DNA for the CDR3: TGTGCCAGCAGCTTACAGCCTGCCACCCAAGGGGAGCTGTTTTTT. Amino acid sequence: CASSLQPATQGELFF.

This clonotype was recorded a few times. The chain recombines TRBV7-3 with TRBJ1-3; D is unresolved. Trimming stripped 8 bases from V and 4 bases from J, with 12 bases between. Germline V gene sequence: CDR1 SGHTA, CDR2 FQGTGA. This CDR3 region has 13 residues. CDR3 residues: CASGKTTGNTIYF. The CDR3 bases are TGTGCCAGCGGCAAGACCACAGGAAACACCATATATTTT.

This clonotype was detected a few times. The V and J genes are TRBV10-3 and TRBJ1-1; TRBD1 matches 8 bases. In germline, CDR1 is ENHRY, CDR2 SYGVKD. The CDR3 runs 14 residues. V dropped 4 bases and J dropped 4; count of bases not matched to a gene: 5. CDR3 sequence reads: CAISVQGAGTEAFF. CDR3 sequence (DNA): TGTGCCATCAGTGTTCAGGGGGCCGGCACTGAAGCTTTCTTT.

CDR3 sequence reads: CASSLDGTGDGYTF. CDR3 DNA sequence: TGTGCCAGCAGCTTAGACGGGACAGGGGATGGCTACACCTTC. The chain links TRBV7-2 to TRBJ1-2; 10 positions match TRBD1. J was trimmed by 6 bases and V by 1 base; bases with no gene match: 2. This CDR3 is built from 14 residues. The germline CDR1 and CDR2 sequences are SGHTA and FQGNSA.

This clonotype was detected ten times or more. The chain is built from TRBV12-3 or TRBV12-4 and TRBJ2-7, with no clear D. V dropped 5 bases and J dropped 3 bases, with 14 bases sitting between them. This CDR3 region has 14 residues. For the CDR3, the DNA is TGTGCCAGCAGTCCTCAGGCCCGGTTCTACGAGCAGTACTTC. Its protein product is CASSPQARFYEQYF.

In its sample, this clonotype was seen a few times. The CDR3 DNA follows: TGTGCCAGCAGCGTAGATGGAGGGCACAATGAGCAGTTCTTC. Protein sequence: CASSVDGGHNEQFF. The V and J genes are TRBV9 and TRBJ2-1; maybe TRBD2 (6 bases). Germline CDR1 and CDR2: SGDLS and YYNGEE. Trimming stripped 0 bases from V and 5 bases from J, with 9 bases between. This CDR3 spans 14 amino acids.

This chain uses TRBV5-1 with TRBJ2-1, with D possibly TRBD1 on 5 matching bases. The CDR3 covers 15 residues. Trimming pared 6 bases from V and 0 bases from J, leaving 13 bases between. The germline gives CDR1 SGHRS, CDR2 YFSETQ. The CDR3 reads CASTRTPSSYNEQFF. The CDR3 DNA is TGCGCCAGCACCCGGACACCTAGCTCCTACAATGAGCAGTTCTTC. Using reference TRBV5-1 and TRBJ2-1 for the parts outside the CDR3, the full variable domain is KAGVTQTPRYLIKTRGQQVTLSCSPISGHRSVSWYQQTPGQGLQFLFEYFSETQRNKGNFPGRFSGRQFSNSRSEMNVSTLELGDSALYLCASTRTPSSYNEQFFGPGTRLTVL.